The sequence of this T cell receptor beta chain was determined in a study of beta chain features in type 1 diabetes. Findings and limits, study-wide: For patients, the naive, central memory and Treg TCRB repertoires appeared more alike than for healthy donors. Moderate yet significant TCRB CDR3 shortening was seen in Type 1 diabetes patients in all four CD4+ subsets.

The sequenced template was cDNA made from the entire isolated RNA. Here immunoSEQ multiplex PCR was the method, and the copy in TCRdb shows in-frame clones only, minus some. The sample consists of under 400,000 clones, 13% to 15% of them appearing once. The table lists this clone with a few counts. What it binds is unknown. The CDR3 runs 17 residues. Germline assignment: CDR1 SGHTA and CDR2 FQGNSA. V shed 4 bases, J shed 3 bases, and the junction held 5 bases outside the gene matches. The sample comprised central memory CD4+ T cells from blood. The chain links TRBV7-2 to TRBJ2-2, with 13 bases lining up with TRBD2. The sequence came from a man aged 30 to 39 in good health. The CDR3 coding sequence is TGTGCCAGCAGCTCGAGACTAGCGGGGGGATACACCGGGGAGCTGTTTTTT. Its translation: CASSSRLAGGYTGELFF.